The clone carrying this T cell receptor beta chain counts as medium-sized. Its antigen is currently unknown. CDR1 and CDR2 from the germline V gene are MNHEY and SMNVEV (reference sequence). The CDR3 has 14 residues. V shed 5 bases and J 3 bases; nucleotides not matched to a gene: 4. These data originate in a study of cytotoxic CD8 clonotypes in ibrutinib-treated CLL. Across the study: Once patients had received a median 12 months of treatment, range 6 to 36, response samples were obtained.

Study-wide findings and caveats: In sustained-remission versus progressing patients, sampling times differed. Clonotypes that were public were uncommon, and they contracted or stayed stable on treatment. Clonality was higher at ibrutinib response and returned toward baseline at progression.

Clones were sequenced by immunoSEQ multiplex PCR, and TCRdb holds only the in-frame ones, with some missing. The sample has roughly 40,000 clones, 65% to 70% seen once. This TCR was recovered from a human donor with chronic lymphocytic leukemia. V and J are TRBV27 and TRBJ2-7; 10 bases are shared with TRBD1. Specimen: PBMCs, collected at disease progression, from a patient treated with ibrutinib. The CDR3, as DNA: TGTGCCAGCAGTGCCGGGACAGGGGTCTACGAGCAGTACTTC. As protein: CASSAGTGVYEQYF.